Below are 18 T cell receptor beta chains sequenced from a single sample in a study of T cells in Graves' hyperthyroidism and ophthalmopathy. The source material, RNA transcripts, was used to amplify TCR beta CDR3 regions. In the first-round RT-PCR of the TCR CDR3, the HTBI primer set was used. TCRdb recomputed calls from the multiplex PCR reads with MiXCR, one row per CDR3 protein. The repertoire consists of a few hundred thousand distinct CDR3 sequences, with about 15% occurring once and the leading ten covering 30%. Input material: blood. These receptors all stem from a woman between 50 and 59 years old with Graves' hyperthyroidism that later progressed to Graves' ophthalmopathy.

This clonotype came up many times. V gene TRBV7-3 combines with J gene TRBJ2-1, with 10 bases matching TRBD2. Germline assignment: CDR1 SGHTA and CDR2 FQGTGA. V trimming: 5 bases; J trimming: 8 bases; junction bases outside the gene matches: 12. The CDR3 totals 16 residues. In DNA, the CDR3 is TGTGCCAGCAGCCTGATGGCGGCTAGCGGGAGCGATGAGCAGTTCTTC. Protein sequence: CASSLMAASGSDEQFF.

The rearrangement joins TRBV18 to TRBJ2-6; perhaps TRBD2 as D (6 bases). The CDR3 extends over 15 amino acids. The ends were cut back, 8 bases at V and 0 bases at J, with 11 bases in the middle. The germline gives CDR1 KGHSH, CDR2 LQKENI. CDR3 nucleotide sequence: TGTGCCAGCACAAAGGAGGGCTCTGGGGCCAACGTCCTGACTTTC. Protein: CASTKEGSGANVLTF.

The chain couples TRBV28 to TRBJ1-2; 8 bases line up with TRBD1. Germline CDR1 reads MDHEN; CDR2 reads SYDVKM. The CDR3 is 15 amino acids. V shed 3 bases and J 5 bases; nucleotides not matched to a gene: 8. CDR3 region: CASSLVPTGEYGYTF. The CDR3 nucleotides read TGTGCCAGCAGTTTGGTCCCGACAGGGGAGTATGGCTACACCTTC.

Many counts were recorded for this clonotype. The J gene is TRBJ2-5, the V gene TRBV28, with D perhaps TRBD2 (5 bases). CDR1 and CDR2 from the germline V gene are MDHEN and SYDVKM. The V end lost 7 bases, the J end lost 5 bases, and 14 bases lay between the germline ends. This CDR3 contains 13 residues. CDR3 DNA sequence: TGTGCCAGCACCTCCCGGGGATCGGAGACCCAGTACTTC. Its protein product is CASTSRGSETQYF.

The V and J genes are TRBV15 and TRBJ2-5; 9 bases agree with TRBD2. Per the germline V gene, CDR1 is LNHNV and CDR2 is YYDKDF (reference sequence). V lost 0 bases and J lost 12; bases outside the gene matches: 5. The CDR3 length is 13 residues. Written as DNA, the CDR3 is TGTGCCACCAGCAGAGAATCGGCTAGCGGGAAGTACTTC. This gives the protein CATSRESASGKYF.

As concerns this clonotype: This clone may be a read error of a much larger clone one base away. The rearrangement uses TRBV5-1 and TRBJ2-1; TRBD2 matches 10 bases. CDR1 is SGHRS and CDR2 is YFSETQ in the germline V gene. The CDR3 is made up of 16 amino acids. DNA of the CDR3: TGTGCCAGCGGCACAGGGTCACTAGCGGGATACAATGAGCAGTTCTTC. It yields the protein CASGTGSLAGYNEQFF. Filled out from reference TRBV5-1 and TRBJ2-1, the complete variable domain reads KAGVTQTPRYLIKTRGQQVTLSCSPISGHRSVSWYQQTPGQGLQFLFEYFSETQRNKGNFPGRFSGRQFSNSRSEMNVSTLELGDSALYLCASGTGSLAGYNEQFFGPGTRLTVL.

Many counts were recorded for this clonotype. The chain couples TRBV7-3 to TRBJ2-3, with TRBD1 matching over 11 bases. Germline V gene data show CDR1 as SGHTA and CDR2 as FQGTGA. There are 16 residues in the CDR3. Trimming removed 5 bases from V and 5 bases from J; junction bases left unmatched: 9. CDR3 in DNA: TGTGCCAGCAGCATGTTCGGGACAGGGGGAGGAGATACGCAGTATTTT. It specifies CASSMFGTGGGDTQYF.

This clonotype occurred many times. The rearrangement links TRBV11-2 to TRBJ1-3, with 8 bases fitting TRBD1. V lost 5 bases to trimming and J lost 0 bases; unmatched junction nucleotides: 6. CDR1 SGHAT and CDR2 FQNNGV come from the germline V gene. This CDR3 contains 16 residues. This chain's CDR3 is CASSEPGQDSGNTIYF. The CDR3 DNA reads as TGTGCCAGCAGCGAACCGGGACAGGACTCTGGAAACACCATATATTTT.

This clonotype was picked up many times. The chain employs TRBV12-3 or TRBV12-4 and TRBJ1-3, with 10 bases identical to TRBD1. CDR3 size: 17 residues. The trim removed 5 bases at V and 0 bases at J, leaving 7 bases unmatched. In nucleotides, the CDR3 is TGTGCCAGCAGTAAAAGGGGACAGGGGAGCTCTGGAAACACCATATATTTT. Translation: CASSKRGQGSSGNTIYF.

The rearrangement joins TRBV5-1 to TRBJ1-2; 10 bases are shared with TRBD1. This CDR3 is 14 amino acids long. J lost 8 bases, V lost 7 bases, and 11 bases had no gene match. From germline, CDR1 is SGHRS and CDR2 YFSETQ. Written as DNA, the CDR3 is TGCGCCAGCGGACCGGGACAGGGGAATGGAGGCTACACCTTC. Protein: CASGPGQGNGGYTF.

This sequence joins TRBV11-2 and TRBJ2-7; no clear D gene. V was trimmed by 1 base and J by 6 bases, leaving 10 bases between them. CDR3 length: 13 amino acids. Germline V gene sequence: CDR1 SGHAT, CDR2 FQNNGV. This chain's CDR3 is CASSLGSVSEQYF. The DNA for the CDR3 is TGTGCCAGCAGCTTAGGCTCTGTTTCCGAGCAGTACTTC.

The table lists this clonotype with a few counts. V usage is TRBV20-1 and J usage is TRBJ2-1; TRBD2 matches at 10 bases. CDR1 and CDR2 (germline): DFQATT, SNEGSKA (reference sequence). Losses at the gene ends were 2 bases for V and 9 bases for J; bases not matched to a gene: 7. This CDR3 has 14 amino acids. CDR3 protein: CSARKAGGGSEQFF. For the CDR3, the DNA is TGCAGTGCTAGAAAAGCGGGAGGGGGGAGTGAGCAGTTCTTC.

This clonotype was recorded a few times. The CDR3 sequence: CSVEGLRGRNAFF. Written as DNA, the CDR3 is TGCAGCGTTGAAGGCCTAAGGGGAAGGAATGCTTTCTTT. The gene calls are TRBV29-1 and TRBJ1-1, with a possible D match to TRBD1 (5 bases). V dropped 1 base and J dropped 11 bases, with 17 bases sitting between them. The CDR3 loop spans 13 amino acids. CDR1 is SQVTM, CDR2 ANQGSEA, per germline. Full variable domain (remainder filled in from reference TRBV29-1 and TRBJ1-1): SAVISQKPSRDICQRGTSLTIQCQVDSQVTMMFWYRQQPGQSLTLIATANQGSEATYESGFVIDKFPISRPNLTFSTLTVSNMSPEDSSIYLCSVEGLRGRNAFFGQGTRLTVV.

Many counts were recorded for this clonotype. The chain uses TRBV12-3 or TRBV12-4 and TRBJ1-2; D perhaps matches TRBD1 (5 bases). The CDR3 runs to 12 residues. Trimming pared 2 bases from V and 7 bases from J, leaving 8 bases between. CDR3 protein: CASSLRRAGYTF. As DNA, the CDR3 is TGTGCCAGCAGTTTACGCAGGGCTGGCTACACCTTC.

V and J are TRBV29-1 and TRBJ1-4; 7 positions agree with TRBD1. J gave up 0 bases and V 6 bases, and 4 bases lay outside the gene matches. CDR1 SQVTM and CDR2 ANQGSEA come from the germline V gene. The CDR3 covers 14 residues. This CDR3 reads CSVGDRATNEKLFF. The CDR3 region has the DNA TGCAGCGTGGGAGACAGGGCAACTAATGAAAAACTGTTTTTT. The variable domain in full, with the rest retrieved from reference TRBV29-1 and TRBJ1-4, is SAVISQKPSRDICQRGTSLTIQCQVDSQVTMMFWYRQQPGQSLTLIATANQGSEATYESGFVIDKFPISRPNLTFSTLTVSNMSPEDSSIYLCSVGDRATNEKLFFGSGTQLSVL.

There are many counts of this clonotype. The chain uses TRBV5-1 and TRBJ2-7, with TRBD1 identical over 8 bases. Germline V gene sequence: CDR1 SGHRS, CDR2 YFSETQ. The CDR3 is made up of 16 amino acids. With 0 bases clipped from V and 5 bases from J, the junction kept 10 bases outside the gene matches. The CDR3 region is CASSLGRGQGAHEQYF. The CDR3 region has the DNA TGCGCCAGCAGCTTGGGGCGAGGACAGGGTGCCCACGAGCAGTACTTC.

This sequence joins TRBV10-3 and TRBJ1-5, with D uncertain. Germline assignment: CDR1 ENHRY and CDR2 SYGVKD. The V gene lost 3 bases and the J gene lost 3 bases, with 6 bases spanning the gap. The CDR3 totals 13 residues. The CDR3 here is CAISDIPNQPQHF. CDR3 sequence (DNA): TGTGCCATCAGTGACATACCCAATCAGCCCCAGCATTTT.

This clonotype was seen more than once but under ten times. The CDR3 loop is CASSLAVDTEAFF. CDR3 nucleotide sequence: TGCGCCAGCAGCTTGGCTGTAGACACTGAAGCTTTCTTT. The V and J genes are TRBV5-1 and TRBJ1-1; D is unresolved. Germline loops: CDR1 SGHRS, CDR2 YFSETQ. Deletions cut 0 bases from V and 3 bases from J, with 6 bases between. The CDR3 sequence is 13 residues long. The whole variable domain, remainder taken from reference TRBV5-1 and TRBJ1-1, is KAGVTQTPRYLIKTRGQQVTLSCSPISGHRSVSWYQQTPGQGLQFLFEYFSETQRNKGNFPGRFSGRQFSNSRSEMNVSTLELGDSALYLCASSLAVDTEAFFGQGTRLTVV.